The 22 T cell receptor beta chains reported below all come from one sample, sequenced in a study of blood T cells in healthy people across ages. A second PCR of about 7 to 12 cycles used a sample-barcoded 5' primer and a J-beta primer mix. TCRdb fed the 5' RACE reads into MiXCR, producing one record per CDR3 protein. The sample lists 750,000 or so distinct CDR3 sequences; around a quarter were seen once. These data were also filed under a second study, of T cells of mothers and their children.

Sequencing was performed on blood. The receptors derive from a boy younger than 18 in good health.

This clonotype has just a few counts. The rearrangement joins TRBV18 to TRBJ2-5, with D perhaps assigned TRBD1 or TRBD2 (6 bases each). The closer fit of TRBJ2-1 to the DNA end suggests the J call may be wrong. The CDR3 loop spans 16 amino acids. Germline CDR1 reads KGHSH; CDR2 reads LQKENI. DNA of the CDR3: TGTGCCAGCTCACCATTTCTGGGGGCGGAGGGGAATGAGCAGTTCTTC. Protein: CASSPFLGAEGNEQFF.

This clonotype was observed a few times. V usage is TRBV7-9 and J usage is TRBJ2-7; either TRBD1 or TRBD2 may supply D (5 bases each). Germline V lookup: CDR1 SEHNR, CDR2 FQNEAQ (reference sequence). V lost 5 bases and J 1 base, leaving 18 bases between the germline ends. The CDR3 has 16 residues. The CDR3 DNA reads TGTGCCAGCAGCCCTGGGGACGGGTTTCGGTCCTACGAGCAGTACTTC. Protein product: CASSPGDGFRSYEQYF.

This rearrangement joins TRBV27 to TRBJ2-3; tentatively, D is TRBD2 (6 bases). Deletions cut 3 bases from V and 5 bases from J, with 15 bases between. Germline CDR1 and CDR2: MNHEY and SMNVEV (reference sequence). This CDR3 is built from 15 residues. Written as DNA, the CDR3 is TGTGCCAGCAGTTTGGAGGGGCAGGAAGGAGATACGCAGTATTTT. This encodes CASSLEGQEGDTQYF.

The chain carries TRBV11-3 and TRBJ2-5; D ambiguous. CDR1 and CDR2 (germline): SGHNT, YENEEA. Deletions cut 5 bases from V and 1 base from J, with 20 bases between. The CDR3 extends over 17 amino acids. CDR3 in amino acids: CASSPTRKPWVQETQYF. The CDR3 DNA is TGTGCCAGCAGCCCCACACGCAAGCCATGGGTCCAAGAGACCCAGTACTTC.

This clonotype was observed many times. The chain links TRBV12-3 or TRBV12-4 to TRBJ1-3; 8 bases map to TRBD1. CDR3 length: 14 amino acids. Unmatched junction bases numbered 5, after V lost 6 bases and J lost 4 bases. The chain's CDR3 is CASRMTGEGNTIYF. CDR3 nucleotides: TGTGCCAGCAGAATGACAGGGGAAGGAAACACCATATATTTT.

This clonotype was observed a few times. The rearrangement joins TRBV29-1 to TRBJ2-2; tentative D call: TRBD1 (5 bases). Germline V gives CDR1 SQVTM, CDR2 ANQGSEA. This CDR3 region has 15 residues. Trimming removed 0 bases from V and 6 bases from J, with 14 bases in between. The CDR3 DNA is TGCAGCGTTGAAGATAGGCAGGGCGGCCCCGGGGAGCTGTTTTTT. This encodes CSVEDRQGGPGELFF.

There are a few counts of this clonotype. V and J are TRBV29-1 and TRBJ2-5, with D tentatively TRBD1 (6 bases). The DNA end is a closer match to TRBJ2-1, so the J assignment may be wrong. CDR3 size: 13 residues. Germline V gene data show CDR1 as SQVTM and CDR2 as ANQGSEA. CDR3: CSVGANREYEQFF. The CDR3 DNA reads TGCAGCGTTGGAGCAAACAGGGAATATGAGCAGTTCTTC.

The V call is TRBV7-2, the J call TRBJ1-2, with D maybe TRBD1 (5 bases). The germline V gene encodes CDR1 SGHTA and CDR2 FQGNSA. V was pared by 1 base and J by 12 bases, with 21 bases between. CDR3 length: 15 residues. The CDR3 DNA reads as TGTGCCAGCAGCTTAGACGGTCGCCAGGGAGGCGGCCACACCTTC. The encoded protein is CASSLDGRQGGGHTF.

The table lists this clonotype with a few counts. The rearrangement links TRBV27 to TRBJ2-7; 9 bases map to TRBD2. The length of the CDR3 is 17 residues. V lost 5 bases to trimming and J lost 4 bases; unmatched junction nucleotides: 15. Germline V lookup: CDR1 MNHEY, CDR2 SMNVEV (reference sequence). This CDR3 is CASSHSPLREGRYEQYF. CDR3 DNA: TGTGCCAGCAGTCACTCCCCCCTGCGGGAGGGCCGGTACGAGCAGTACTTC.

Comments on this clonotype: Germline and junction disagree at one end, which may indicate a read error. The rearrangement uses TRBV3-1 and TRBJ2-7; D not resolved. The CDR3 covers 12 residues. Germline CDR1 and CDR2: LGHDT and YNNKEL (reference sequence). CDR3 residues: CTSSLSSYEQYF. Written as DNA, the CDR3 is TGTACCAGCAGCCTTAGCTCCTACGAGCAGTACTTC.

The V call is TRBV4-3, the J call TRBJ1-2, with D uncertain. The CDR3 is made up of 18 amino acids. CDR1 is LGHNA and CDR2 is YSLEER in the germline V gene. Trimming cost V 0 bases and J 5 bases, with 22 bases left between them. The CDR3 DNA follows: TGCGCCAGCAGCCAAGATATTGGGGAGAACTTTGGAAAATATGGCTACACCTTC. Translating gives CASSQDIGENFGKYGYTF.

This sequence joins TRBV4-2 and TRBJ2-1; no clear D. In germline, CDR1 is LGHNA, CDR2 YNFKEQ. The CDR3 extends over 16 amino acids. Between the trimmed V and J ends, which lost 4 bases and 3 bases, there was a span of 16 bases. The CDR3 bases are TGTGCCAGCAGCCCTTTGTTGGCCAGAGACTACAATGAGCAGTTCTTC. Its protein product is CASSPLLARDYNEQFF.

The rearrangement joins TRBV7-9 to TRBJ2-5, with 7 bases identical to TRBD1. The germline V gene has CDR1 SEHNR and CDR2 FQNEAQ (reference sequence). The V and J ends lost 4 bases and 5 bases, in that order; junction bases with no gene match: 7. The CDR3 is 14 amino acids. The DNA for the CDR3 is TGTGCCAGCAGCTATGAGGGGGCGAGTGAGACCCAGTACTTC. Its protein product is CASSYEGASETQYF. The complete variable domain, with remaining parts taken from reference TRBV7-9 and TRBJ2-5, reads DTGVSQNPRHKITKRGQNVTFRCDPISEHNRLYWYRQTLGQGPEFLTYFQNEAQLEKSRLLSDRFSAERPKGSFSTLEIQRTEQGDSAMYLCASSYEGASETQYFGPGTRLLVL.

This clonotype was seen at least ten times. V gene TRBV11-3 combines with J gene TRBJ2-7; 7 bases are shared with TRBD1. This CDR3 spans 13 amino acids. J gave up 1 base and V 4 bases, and 1 base lay outside the gene matches. The germline V gene encodes CDR1 SGHNT and CDR2 YENEEA. This CDR3 is CASSWDRSYEQYF. As DNA, the CDR3 is TGTGCCAGCAGCTGGGACAGATCCTACGAGCAGTACTTC.

This clonotype was picked up one time. The V and J genes are TRBV6-5 and TRBJ2-4; 9 positions agree with TRBD2. Looked up from germline, CDR1 is MNHEY and CDR2 is SVGAGI. V was pared by 4 bases and J by 4 bases, with 5 bases of the junction left unmatched. CDR3 length equals 15 residues. This CDR3 reads CASSSIAGAKNIQYF. In DNA, the CDR3 is TGTGCCAGCAGTTCCATAGCGGGGGCGAAAAACATTCAGTACTTC.

This clonotype has only a few counts. The chain uses TRBV18 and TRBJ2-7; TRBD1 aligns across 7 bases. Germline V gene data show CDR1 as KGHSH and CDR2 as LQKENI. CDR3 length equals 15 residues. The V gene end was trimmed by 4 bases and the J gene end by 3 bases; junction bases not matched to a gene: 9. The CDR3 loop reads CASSLPGQGDYEQYF. CDR3 sequence (DNA): TGTGCCAGCTCACTCCCGGGGCAGGGGGACTACGAGCAGTACTTC.

Remarks on this clonotype: The junction departs from germline at one end; a sequencing error may be responsible. The CDR3 bases are TGTACCAGCTCACCAGAGCAGGGAGGCACTGAAGCTTTCTTT. This encodes CTSSPEQGGTEAFF. The chain couples TRBV18 to TRBJ1-1; a possible D gene is TRBD1 (5 bases). Germline CDR1 reads KGHSH; CDR2 reads LQKENI. The CDR3 extends over 14 amino acids.

The chain links TRBV18 to TRBJ2-3, with 9 nucleotides matching TRBD2. This CDR3 has 16 amino acids. J was trimmed by 3 bases and V by 1 base; bases with no gene match: 5. CDR1 is KGHSH and CDR2 is LQKENI in the germline V gene. The DNA for the CDR3 is TGTGCCAGCTCACCACAAGCGGGAGGAGGGACAGATACGCAGTATTTT. It is translated as CASSPQAGGGTDTQYF. Combining the CDR3 with reference TRBV18 and TRBJ2-3 gives the whole variable domain NAGVMQNPRHLVRRRGQEARLRCSPMKGHSHVYWYRQLPEEGLKFMVYLQKENIIDESGMPKERFSAEFPKEGPSILRIQQVVRGDSAAYFCASSPQAGGGTDTQYFGPGTRLTVL.

The V call is TRBV5-1, the J call TRBJ1-6; the match to TRBD1 covers 8 bases. CDR1 is SGHRS and CDR2 is YFSETQ in the germline V gene. There are 16 residues in the CDR3. J was trimmed by 10 bases and V by 0 bases; bases with no gene match: 9. The CDR3 is CASSLDPGGAGSPLHF. For the CDR3, the DNA is TGCGCCAGCAGCTTGGATCCAGGGGGCGCGGGGTCACCCCTCCACTTT.

The CDR3 is CASSSWTDQETQYF. In DNA, the CDR3 is TGTGCCAGCAGCTCCTGGACTGATCAAGAGACCCAGTACTTC. The genes are TRBV7-9 and TRBJ2-5, with D perhaps matching TRBD2 (5 bases). There are 14 residues in the CDR3. The V gene lost 4 bases and the J gene lost 2 bases, with 11 bases spanning the gap. CDR1 and CDR2 (germline): SEHNR, FQNEAQ (reference sequence).

This clonotype came up a few times. This sequence joins TRBV5-1 and TRBJ2-5; 7 nucleotides align to TRBD2. Germline V gene lookup returns CDR1 SGHRS and CDR2 YFSETQ. Trimming took 6 bases from V and 7 from J; bases not matched to a gene: 15. This CDR3 contains 15 residues. Written as DNA, the CDR3 is TGCGCCAGCACGCAAGACGACAGACTAGCCACGACCCAGTACTTC. Amino acid sequence: CASTQDDRLATTQYF.

This clonotype came up a few times. At one of its ends the junction is not consistent with the germline gene, which may arise from a read error. This rearrangement joins TRBV9 to TRBJ2-4; weak D call: TRBD2 (6 bases). This CDR3 contains 16 residues. The V gene's germline CDR1 is SGDLS and CDR2 YYNGEE. CDR3 sequence: CASSVEDWTGENIQCF. The DNA of the CDR3 is TGTGCCAGCAGCGTAGAAGATTGGACGGGGGAAAACATTCAGTGCTTC.